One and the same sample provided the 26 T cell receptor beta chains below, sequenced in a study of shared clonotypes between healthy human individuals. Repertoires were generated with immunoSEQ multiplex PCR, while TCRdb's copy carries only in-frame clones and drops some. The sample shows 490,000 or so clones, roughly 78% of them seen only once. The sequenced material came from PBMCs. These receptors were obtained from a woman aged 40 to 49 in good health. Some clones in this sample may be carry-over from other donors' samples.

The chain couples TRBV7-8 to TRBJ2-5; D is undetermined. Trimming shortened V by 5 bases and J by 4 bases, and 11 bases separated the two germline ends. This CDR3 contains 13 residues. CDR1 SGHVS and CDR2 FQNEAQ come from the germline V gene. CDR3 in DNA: TGTGCCAGCAGCCTAGGACCCTCAGAGACCCAGTACTTC. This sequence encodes CASSLGPSETQYF.

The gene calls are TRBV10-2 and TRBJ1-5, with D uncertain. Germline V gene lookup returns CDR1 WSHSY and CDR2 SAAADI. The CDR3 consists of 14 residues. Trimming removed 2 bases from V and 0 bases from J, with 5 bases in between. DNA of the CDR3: TGCGCCAGCAGTGAGGAGTATAGCAATCAGCCCCAGCATTTT. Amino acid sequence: CASSEEYSNQPQHF.

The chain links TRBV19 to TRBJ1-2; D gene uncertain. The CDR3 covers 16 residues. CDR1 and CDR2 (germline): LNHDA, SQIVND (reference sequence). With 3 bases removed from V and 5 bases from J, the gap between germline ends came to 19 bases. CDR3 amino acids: CASSIPRPVGGYGYTF. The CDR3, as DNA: TGTGCCAGTAGTATTCCTCGACCGGTCGGCGGTTATGGCTACACCTTC. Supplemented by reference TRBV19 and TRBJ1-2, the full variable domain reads DGGITQSPKYLFRKEGQNVTLSCEQNLNHDAMYWYRQDPGQGLRLIYYSQIVNDFQKGDIAEGYSVSREKKESFPLTVTSAQKNPTAFYLCASSIPRPVGGYGYTFGSGTRLTVV.

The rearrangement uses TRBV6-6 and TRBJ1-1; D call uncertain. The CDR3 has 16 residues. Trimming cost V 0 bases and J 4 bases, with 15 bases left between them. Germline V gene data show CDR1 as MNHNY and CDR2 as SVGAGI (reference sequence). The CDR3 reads CASSYSLRAAFTEAFF. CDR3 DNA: TGTGCCAGCAGTTACTCCCTTCGGGCAGCCTTCACTGAAGCTTTCTTT.

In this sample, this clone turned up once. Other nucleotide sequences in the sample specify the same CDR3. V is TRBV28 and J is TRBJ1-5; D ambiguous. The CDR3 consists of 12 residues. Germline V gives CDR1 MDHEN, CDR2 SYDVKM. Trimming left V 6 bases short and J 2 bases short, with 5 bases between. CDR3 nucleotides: TGTGCCAGCAGGGGCGGCAATCAGCCCCAGCATTTT. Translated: CASRGGNQPQHF.

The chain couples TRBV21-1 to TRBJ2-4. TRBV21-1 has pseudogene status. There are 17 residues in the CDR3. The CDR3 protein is CASSPPGGTIAKNIQYF. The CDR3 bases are TGTGCCAGCAGCCCTCCGGGTGGGACCATAGCCAAAAACATTCAGTACTTC.

In DNA, the CDR3 is TGTGCCAGCAGTATCCGGGTCGGTTGGTATGGCTACACCTTC. Encoded protein: CASSIRVGWYGYTF. The V call is TRBV6-6, the J call TRBJ1-2; D is undetermined. The V and J ends lost 5 bases and 5 bases respectively, with 15 bases between them. Germline V CDR1 and CDR2: MNHNY, SVGAGI (reference sequence). This CDR3 has 14 amino acids.

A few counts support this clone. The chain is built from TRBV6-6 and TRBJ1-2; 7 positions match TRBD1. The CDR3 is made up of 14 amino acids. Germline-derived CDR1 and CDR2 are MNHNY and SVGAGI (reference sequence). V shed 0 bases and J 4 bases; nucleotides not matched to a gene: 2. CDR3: CASSYSWTGYGYTF. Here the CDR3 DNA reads TGTGCCAGCAGTTACTCGTGGACAGGCTATGGCTACACCTTC.

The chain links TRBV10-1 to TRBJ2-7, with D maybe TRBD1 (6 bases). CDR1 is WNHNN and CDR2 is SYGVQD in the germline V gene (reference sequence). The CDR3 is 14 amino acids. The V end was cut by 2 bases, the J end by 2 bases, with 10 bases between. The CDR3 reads CASSEGTITYEQYF. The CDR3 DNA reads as TGCGCCAGCAGTGAGGGGACAATCACCTACGAGCAGTACTTC.

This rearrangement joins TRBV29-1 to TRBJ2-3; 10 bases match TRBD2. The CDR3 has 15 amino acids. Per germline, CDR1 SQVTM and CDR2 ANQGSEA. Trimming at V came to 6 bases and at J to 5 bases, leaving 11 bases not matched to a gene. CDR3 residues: CSVGRLAGAEDTQYF. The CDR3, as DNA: TGCAGCGTCGGGCGGCTAGCGGGAGCCGAAGATACGCAGTATTTT.

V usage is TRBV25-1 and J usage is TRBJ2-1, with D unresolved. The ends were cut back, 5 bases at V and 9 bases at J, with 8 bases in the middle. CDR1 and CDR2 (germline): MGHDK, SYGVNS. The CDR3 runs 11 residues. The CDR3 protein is CASSPAVEQFF. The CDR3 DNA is TGTGCCAGCAGTCCCGCAGTTGAGCAGTTCTTC. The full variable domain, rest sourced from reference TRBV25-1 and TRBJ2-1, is EADIYQTPRYLVIGTGKKITLECSQTMGHDKMYWYQQDPGMELHLIHYSYGVNSTEKGDLSSESTVSRIRTEHFPLTLESARPSHTSQYLCASSPAVEQFFGPGTRLTVL.

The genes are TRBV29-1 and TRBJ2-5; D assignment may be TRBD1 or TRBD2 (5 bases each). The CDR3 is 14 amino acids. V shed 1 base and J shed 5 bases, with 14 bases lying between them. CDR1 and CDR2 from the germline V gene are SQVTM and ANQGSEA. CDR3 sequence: CSVEGGGPRETQYF. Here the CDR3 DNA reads TGCAGCGTTGAAGGGGGCGGGCCTCGGGAGACCCAGTACTTC.

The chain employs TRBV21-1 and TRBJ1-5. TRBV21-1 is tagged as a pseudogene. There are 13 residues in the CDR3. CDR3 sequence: CARAAVSNQPQHF. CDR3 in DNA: TGTGCCAGGGCCGCGGTCAGCAATCAGCCCCAGCATTTT.

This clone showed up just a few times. Here the CDR3 reads CASSGSTGPPGELFF. The CDR3 DNA sequence: TGTGCCAGCAGCGGCTCAACAGGGCCCCCCGGGGAGCTGTTTTTT. The J gene is TRBJ2-2, the V gene TRBV9; the D gene is possibly TRBD1 (6 bases). The CDR3 loop spans 15 amino acids. CDR1 and CDR2 from the germline V gene are SGDLS and YYNGEE. The germline V and J ends were trimmed by 3 bases and 6 bases, with 15 bases remaining between them. The full variable domain, completed using reference TRBV9 and TRBJ2-2, is DSGVTQTPKHLITATGQRVTLRCSPRSGDLSVYWYQQSLDQGLQFLIQYYNGEERAKGNILERFSAQQFPDLHSELNLSSLELGDSALYFCASSGSTGPPGELFFGEGSRLTVL.

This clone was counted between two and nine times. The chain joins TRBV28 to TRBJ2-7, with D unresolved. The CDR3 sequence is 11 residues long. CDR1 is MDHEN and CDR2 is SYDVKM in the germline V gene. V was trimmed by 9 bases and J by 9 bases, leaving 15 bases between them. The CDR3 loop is CASTDTQLQYF. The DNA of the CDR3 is TGTGCCAGTACCGACACTCAATTGCAGTACTTC.

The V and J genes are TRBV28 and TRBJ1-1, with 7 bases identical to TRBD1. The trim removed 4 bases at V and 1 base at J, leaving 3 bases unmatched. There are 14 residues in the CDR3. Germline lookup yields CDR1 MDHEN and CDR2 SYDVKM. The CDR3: CASSSRDRNTEAFF. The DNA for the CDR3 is TGTGCCAGCAGTTCCCGGGACAGGAACACTGAAGCTTTCTTT.

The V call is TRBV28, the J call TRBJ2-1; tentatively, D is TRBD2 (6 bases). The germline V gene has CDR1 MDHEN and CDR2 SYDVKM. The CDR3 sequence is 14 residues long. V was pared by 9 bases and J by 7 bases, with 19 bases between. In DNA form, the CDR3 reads TGTGCCAGAAGTCCCGGGAGATCGTATAATGAGCAGTTCTTC. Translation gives CARSPGRSYNEQFF.

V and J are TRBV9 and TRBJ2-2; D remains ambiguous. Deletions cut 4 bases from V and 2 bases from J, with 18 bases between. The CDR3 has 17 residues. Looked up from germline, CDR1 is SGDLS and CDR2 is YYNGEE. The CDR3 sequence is CASSPLFLASNTGELFF. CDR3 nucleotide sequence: TGTGCCAGCAGCCCCCTCTTCCTGGCGAGTAACACCGGGGAGCTGTTTTTT.

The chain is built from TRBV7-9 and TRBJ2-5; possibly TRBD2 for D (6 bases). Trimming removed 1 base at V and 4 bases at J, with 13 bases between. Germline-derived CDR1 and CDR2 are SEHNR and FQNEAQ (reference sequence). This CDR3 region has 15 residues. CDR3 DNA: TGTGCCAGCAGCTTAGTACGGGGGATCGGAGAGACCCAGTACTTC. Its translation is CASSLVRGIGETQYF.

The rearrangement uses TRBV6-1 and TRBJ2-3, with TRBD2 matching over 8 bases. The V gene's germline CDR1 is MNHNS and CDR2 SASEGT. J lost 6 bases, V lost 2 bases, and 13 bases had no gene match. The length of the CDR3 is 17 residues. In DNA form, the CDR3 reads TGTGCCAGCAGTGAACCCTACAGCGGGAGCCCGGGTGATACGCAGTATTTT. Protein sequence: CASSEPYSGSPGDTQYF.

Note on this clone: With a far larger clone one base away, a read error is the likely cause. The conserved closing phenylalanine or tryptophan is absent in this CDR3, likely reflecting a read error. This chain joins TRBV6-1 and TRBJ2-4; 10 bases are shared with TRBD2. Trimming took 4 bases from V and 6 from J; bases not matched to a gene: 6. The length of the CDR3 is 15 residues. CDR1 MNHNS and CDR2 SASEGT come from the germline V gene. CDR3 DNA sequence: TGTGCCAGCAGTGTGATAGCGGGAGGAGTAAACATTCAGTACCTC. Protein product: CASSVIAGGVNIQYL.

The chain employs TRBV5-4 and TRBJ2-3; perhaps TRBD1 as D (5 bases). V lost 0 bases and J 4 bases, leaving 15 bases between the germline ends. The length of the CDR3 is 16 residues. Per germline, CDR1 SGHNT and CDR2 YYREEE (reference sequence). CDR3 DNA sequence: TGTGCCAGCAGCTTGGAGGTGCGGAAGGGGTCAGATACGCAGTATTTT. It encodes CASSLEVRKGSDTQYF.

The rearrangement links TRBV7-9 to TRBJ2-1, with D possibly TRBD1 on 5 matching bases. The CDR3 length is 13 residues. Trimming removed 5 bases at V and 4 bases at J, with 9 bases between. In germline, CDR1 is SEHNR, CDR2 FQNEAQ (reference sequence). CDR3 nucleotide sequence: TGTGCCAGCAGCGGCGACAGTTACAATGAGCAGTTCTTC. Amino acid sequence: CASSGDSYNEQFF. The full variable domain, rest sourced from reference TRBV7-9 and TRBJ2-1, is DTGVSQNPRHKITKRGQNVTFRCDPISEHNRLYWYRQTLGQGPEFLTYFQNEAQLEKSRLLSDRFSAERPKGSFSTLEIQRTEQGDSAMYLCASSGDSYNEQFFGPGTRLTVL.

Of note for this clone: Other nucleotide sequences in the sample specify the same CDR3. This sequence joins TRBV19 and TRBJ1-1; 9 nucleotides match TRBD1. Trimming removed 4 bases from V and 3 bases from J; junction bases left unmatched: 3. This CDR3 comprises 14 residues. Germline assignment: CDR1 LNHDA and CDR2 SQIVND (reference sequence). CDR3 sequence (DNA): TGTGCCAGTAGTACCGGACAGGGGCACACTGAAGCTTTCTTT. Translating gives CASSTGQGHTEAFF.

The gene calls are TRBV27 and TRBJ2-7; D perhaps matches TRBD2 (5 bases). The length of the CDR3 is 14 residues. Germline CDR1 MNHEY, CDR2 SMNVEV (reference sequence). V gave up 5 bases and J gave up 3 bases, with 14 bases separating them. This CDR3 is CASSGGLGLYEQYF. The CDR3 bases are TGTGCCAGCAGTGGTGGACTTGGGCTCTACGAGCAGTACTTC.

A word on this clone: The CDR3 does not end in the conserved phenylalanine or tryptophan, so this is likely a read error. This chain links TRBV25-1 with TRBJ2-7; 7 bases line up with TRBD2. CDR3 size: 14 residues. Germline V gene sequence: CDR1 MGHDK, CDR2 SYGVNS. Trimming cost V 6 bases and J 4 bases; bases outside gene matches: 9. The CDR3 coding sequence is TGTGCCAGCAGACCCCCGGGAGGCTCTTACGAGCAGTACCTC. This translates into CASRPPGGSYEQYL.